What follows are 18 T cell receptor beta chains derived from one specimen sequenced in a study of response to subunit inactivated influenza vaccine. In TCRdb, the RT-PCR reads were re-called with MiXCR into one record per CDR3 protein. The data contain about 700,000 distinct CDR3 sequences, less than 15% of them singletons. The sequences come from PBMCs from blood, collected around 14 days before vaccination. The receptor source for this set is a man aged 50 to 60 who received an inactivated influenza vaccine.

This clonotype appeared a few times. This rearrangement joins TRBV20-1 to TRBJ2-3, with 7 bases matching TRBD1. Germline V gene sequence: CDR1 DFQATT, CDR2 SNEGSKA (reference sequence). V dropped 6 bases and J dropped 4; count of bases not matched to a gene: 10. The CDR3 sequence is 14 residues long. CDR3: CSASDRERPDTQYF. The CDR3 nucleotides read TGCAGTGCCAGTGACAGGGAGCGACCAGATACGCAGTATTTT.

CDR3 sequence reads: CASSYSTSGRLANEQFF. CDR3 in DNA: TGTGCCAGCAGTTACTCGACTAGCGGGAGGCTTGCGAATGAGCAGTTCTTC. The chain has TRBV6-2 or TRBV6-3 and TRBJ2-1; 13 bases fit TRBD2. Trimming at V came to 0 bases and at J to 7 bases, leaving 6 bases not matched to a gene. The length of the CDR3 is 17 residues. The V gene's germline CDR1 is MNHEY and CDR2 SVGEGT.

This clonotype was recorded a few times. The chain joins TRBV6-5 to TRBJ2-1; 7 bases align to TRBD2. The CDR3 runs to 12 residues. Germline V lookup: CDR1 MNHEY, CDR2 SVGAGI. The V gene end was trimmed by 6 bases and the J gene end by 16 bases; junction bases not matched to a gene: 12. CDR3 DNA sequence: TGTGCCAGCAGCCCCGAGGCCGGGAGGCCCTTCTTC. Its translation: CASSPEAGRPFF.

This clonotype has just a few counts. The chain couples TRBV28 to TRBJ2-7, with D uncertain. CDR3 length: 15 residues. Trimming removed 5 bases from V and 0 bases from J, with 14 bases in between. CDR1 is MDHEN and CDR2 is SYDVKM in the germline V gene. The CDR3 DNA is TGTGCCAGCAGTCCCAGTGGGTACGGCTCCTACGAGCAGTACTTC. This codes for CASSPSGYGSYEQYF.

The J gene is TRBJ2-6, the V gene TRBV11-1; tentative D call: TRBD1 (5 bases). Per germline, CDR1 SGHAT and CDR2 FQDESV (reference sequence). The germline V and J ends were trimmed by 1 base and 2 bases, with 15 bases remaining between them. This CDR3 is built from 18 residues. In DNA, the CDR3 is TGTGCCAGCAGCTTAGTAGGATACAGGATCCCTGGGGCCAACGTCCTGACTTTC. This gives the protein CASSLVGYRIPGANVLTF.

The chain is built from TRBV5-1 and TRBJ2-7; D is undetermined. V was shortened by 1 base and J by 7 bases, with 21 bases between the two germline ends. CDR3 length: 16 amino acids. Germline lookup yields CDR1 SGHRS and CDR2 YFSETQ. CDR3 region: CASSLNFQTGPDEQYF. The DNA of the CDR3 is TGCGCCAGCAGCTTGAATTTTCAGACCGGCCCGGATGAGCAGTACTTC.

The table lists this clonotype with many counts. The V call is TRBV29-1, the J call TRBJ2-7; D is ambiguous. Looked up from germline, CDR1 is SQVTM and CDR2 is ANQGSEA. The ends were cut back, 6 bases at V and 4 bases at J, with 16 bases in the middle. The CDR3 runs 13 residues. CDR3 in DNA: TGCAGCGTCCGGGCCGCGGATCGATACGAGCAGTACTTC. Translated, it gives CSVRAADRYEQYF.

This CDR3 is CASMDRLLSNQPQHF. The CDR3 DNA follows: TGTGCCAGTATGGACCGGCTGCTTAGCAATCAGCCCCAGCATTTT. The chain carries TRBV28 and TRBJ1-5; D not certain. Per the germline V gene, CDR1 is MDHEN and CDR2 is SYDVKM. Trimming pared 9 bases from V and 0 bases from J, leaving 15 bases between. CDR3 length equals 15 residues. Using reference TRBV28 and TRBJ1-5 for the parts outside the CDR3, the full variable domain is DVKVTQSSRYLVKRTGEKVFLECVQDMDHENMFWYRQDPGLGLRLIYFSYDVKMKEKGDIPEGYSVSREKKERFSLILESASTNQTSMYLCASMDRLLSNQPQHFGDGTRLSIL.

The genes are TRBV5-1 and TRBJ2-1; 15 bases map to TRBD2. V lost 3 bases and J lost 7; bases outside the gene matches: 5. The germline V gene has CDR1 SGHRS and CDR2 YFSETQ. The CDR3 totals 16 residues. CDR3 bases: TGCGCCAGCAGCTGGAGGACTAGCGGGAGGGTGAATGAGCAGTTCTTC. Translation gives CASSWRTSGRVNEQFF.

The rearrangement joins TRBV20-1 to TRBJ2-7, with D tentatively TRBD1 or TRBD2 (6 bases each). This CDR3 has 13 residues. Per germline, CDR1 DFQATT and CDR2 SNEGSKA (reference sequence). V was shortened by 3 bases and J by 3 bases, with 12 bases between the two germline ends. CDR3 sequence (DNA): TGCAGTGCTAGGGGAGAGGGGGGCTACGAGCAGTACTTC. This translates into CSARGEGGYEQYF.

This clonotype came up many times. This chain links TRBV6-2 or TRBV6-3 with TRBJ2-1; 9 bases are shared with TRBD2. Per the germline V gene, CDR1 is MNHEY and CDR2 is SVGEGT. This CDR3 is built from 17 residues. With 0 bases clipped from V and 0 bases from J, the junction kept 3 bases outside the gene matches. The chain's CDR3 is CASSYSLAGFSYNEQFF. The CDR3 nucleotides read TGTGCCAGCAGTTACTCCCTAGCGGGGTTCTCCTACAATGAGCAGTTCTTC.

The chain employs TRBV7-2 and TRBJ2-1; D call uncertain. Between the trimmed V and J ends, which lost 4 bases and 7 bases, there was a span of 17 bases. This CDR3 has 15 amino acids. Germline V gives CDR1 SGHTA, CDR2 FQGNSA. In DNA, the CDR3 is TGTGCCAGCAGCTCCTTGGGAAGGAGTTCAAATGAGCAGTTCTTC. Amino acids: CASSSLGRSSNEQFF.

This clonotype occurred a few times. This rearrangement joins TRBV7-8 to TRBJ2-7; 7 positions match TRBD1. CDR3 length: 13 amino acids. Germline V gives CDR1 SGHVS, CDR2 FQNEAQ. V gave up 5 bases and J gave up 6 bases; unmatched junction bases: 7. CDR3 in amino acids: CASSLNRGSEQYF. DNA for the CDR3: TGTGCCAGCAGCCTCAACAGGGGCAGCGAGCAGTACTTC. Together with reference TRBV7-8 and TRBJ2-7, the CDR3 gives the full variable domain: GAGVSQSPRYKVAKRGQDVALRCDPISGHVSLFWYQQALGQGPEFLTYFQNEAQLDKSGLPSDRFFAERPEGSVSTLKIQRTQQEDSAVYLCASSLNRGSEQYFGPGTRLTVT.

The V and J genes are TRBV20-1 and TRBJ1-1, with a weak D call TRBD1 (5 bases). Trimming removed 2 bases at V and 5 bases at J, with 15 bases between. Germline V CDR1 and CDR2: DFQATT, SNEGSKA (reference sequence). The CDR3 totals 14 residues. CDR3 in amino acids: CSARLLTVGTEAFF. The CDR3 DNA sequence: TGCAGTGCTAGATTACTGACAGTTGGGACTGAAGCTTTCTTT.

This clonotype occurred a few times. This rearrangement joins TRBV7-6 to TRBJ2-1; TRBD1 aligns across 7 bases. The CDR3 contains 18 residues. After removal of 4 bases from V and 10 bases from J, the junction contained 22 bases not matched to a gene. The V gene's germline CDR1 is SGHVS and CDR2 FNYEAQ. CDR3 protein: CASSSLPGTATGRGEQFF. Here the CDR3 DNA reads TGTGCCAGCAGCTCACTTCCCGGGACAGCTACGGGACGCGGGGAGCAGTTCTTC.

At least ten counts were recorded for this clonotype. The chain carries TRBV12-3 or TRBV12-4 and TRBJ2-7; D possibly corresponds to TRBD2 (5 bases). Trimming took 5 bases from V and 4 from J, leaving 12 bases between them. The CDR3 loop spans 13 amino acids. CDR3 region: CASSPGIRYEQYF. The CDR3 region has the DNA TGTGCCAGCAGTCCCGGGATCAGGTACGAGCAGTACTTC.

This clonotype was counted at least ten times. This chain joins TRBV29-1 and TRBJ2-1, with TRBD1 as a possible D gene (6 bases). Looked up from germline, CDR1 is SQVTM and CDR2 is ANQGSEA. The CDR3 contains 12 residues. V dropped 1 base and J dropped 7 bases, with 8 bases sitting between them. The DNA of the CDR3 is TGCAGCGTTGAAGGAAGGGGGAATGAGCAGTTCTTC. Its translation is CSVEGRGNEQFF.

The rearrangement joins TRBV20-1 to TRBJ2-3; D not certain. V lost 0 bases and J 2 bases, leaving 9 bases between the germline ends. CDR3 size: 14 residues. The V gene's germline CDR1 is DFQATT and CDR2 SNEGSKA (reference sequence). The CDR3 spells CSARDSKSTDTQYF. The CDR3 coding sequence is TGCAGTGCTAGAGACTCTAAGTCCACAGATACGCAGTATTTT.